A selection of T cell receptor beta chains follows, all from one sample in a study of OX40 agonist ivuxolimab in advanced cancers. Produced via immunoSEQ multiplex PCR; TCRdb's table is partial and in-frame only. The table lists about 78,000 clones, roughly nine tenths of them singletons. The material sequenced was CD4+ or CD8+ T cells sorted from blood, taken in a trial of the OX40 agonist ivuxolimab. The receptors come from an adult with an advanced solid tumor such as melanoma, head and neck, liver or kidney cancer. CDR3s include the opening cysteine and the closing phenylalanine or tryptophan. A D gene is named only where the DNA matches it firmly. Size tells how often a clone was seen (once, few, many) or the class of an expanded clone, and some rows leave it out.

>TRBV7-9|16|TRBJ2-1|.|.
CASSPLGSGTYNEQFF
TGTGCCAGCAGCCCCTTGGGTAGCGGCACCTACAATGAGCAGTTCTTC
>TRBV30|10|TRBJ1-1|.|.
CAWSRNEAFF
TGTGCCTGGTCCCGAAATGAAGCTTTCTTT
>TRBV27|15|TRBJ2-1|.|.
CASSGWEGVYNEQFF
TGTGCCAGCAGTGGGTGGGAGGGGGTTTACAATGAGCAGTTCTTC
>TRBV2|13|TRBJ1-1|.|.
CASSDMVNTEAFF
TGTGCCAGCAGTGATATGGTGAACACTGAAGCTTTCTTT
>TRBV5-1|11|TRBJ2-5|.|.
CASSFQETQYF
TGCGCCAGCAGCTTCCAAGAGACCCAGTACTTC
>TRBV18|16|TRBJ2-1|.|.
CASSPVMDKVGDEQFF
TGTGCCAGCTCACCGGTTATGGACAAAGTGGGAGATGAGCAGTTCTTC
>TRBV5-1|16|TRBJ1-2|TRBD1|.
CASSLGSRTGEGGYTF
TGCGCCAGCAGCTTGGGGTCGAGGACAGGGGAGGGCGGCTACACCTTC
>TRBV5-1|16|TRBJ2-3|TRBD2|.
CASSHGEAGARDTQYF
TGCGCCAGCAGCCACGGGGAAGCGGGGGCCAGAGATACGCAGTATTTT
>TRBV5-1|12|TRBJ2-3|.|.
CASKGPTDTQYF
TGCGCCAGCAAGGGTCCCACAGATACGCAGTATTTT
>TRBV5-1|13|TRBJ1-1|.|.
CASSFKRDTEAFF
TGCGCCAGCAGCTTTAAAAGGGACACTGAAGCTTTCTTT
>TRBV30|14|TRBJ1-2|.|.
CAWSVLRRSISYTF
TGTGCCTGGAGTGTATTACGGAGATCTATTAGCTACACCTTC
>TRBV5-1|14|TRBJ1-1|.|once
CASSLDRANTEAFF
TGCGCCAGCAGCTTGGACAGGGCGAACACTGAAGCTTTCTTT
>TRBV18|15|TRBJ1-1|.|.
CASSPRRGENTEAFF
TGTGCCAGCTCACCCCGAAGGGGTGAGAACACTGAAGCTTTCTTT
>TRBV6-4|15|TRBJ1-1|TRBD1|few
CASRRRQGADTEAFF
TGTGCCAGCAGACGTAGACAGGGGGCAGACACTGAAGCTTTCTTT
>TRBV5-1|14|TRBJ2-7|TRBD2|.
CASSWTSGNYEQYF
TGCGCCAGCAGCTGGACTAGCGGAAACTACGAGCAGTACTTC
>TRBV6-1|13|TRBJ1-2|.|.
CASILTANYGYTF
TGTGCCAGCATTTTGACTGCTAACTATGGCTACACCTTC
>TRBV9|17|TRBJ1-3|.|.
CASSVAQGRVAGNTIYF
TGTGCCAGCAGCGTAGCTCAGGGCCGGGTCGCTGGAAACACCATATATTTT
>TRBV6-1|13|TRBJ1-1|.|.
CASELGTNTEAFF
TGTGCCAGTGAGCTGGGGACGAACACTGAAGCTTTCTTT
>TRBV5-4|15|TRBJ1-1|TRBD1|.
CASSSDRGLNTEAFF
TGTGCCAGCAGCTCGGACAGGGGGCTGAACACTGAAGCTTTCTTT
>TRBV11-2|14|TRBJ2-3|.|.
CASSSSPGVDTQYF
TGTGCCAGCAGCTCCTCCCCCGGGGTAGATACGCAGTATTTT
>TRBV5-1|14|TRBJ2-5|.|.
CASSLSGYQETQYF
TGCGCCAGCAGCCTAAGCGGGTACCAAGAGACCCAGTACTTC
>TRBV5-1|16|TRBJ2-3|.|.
CASSLPGGAPTDTQYF
TGCGCCAGCAGCCTCCCGGGCGGTGCCCCAACAGATACGCAGTATTTT
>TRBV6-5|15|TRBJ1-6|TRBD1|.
CASNRQGSYNSPLHF
TGTGCCAGCAACCGACAGGGCTCCTATAATTCACCCCTCCACTTT
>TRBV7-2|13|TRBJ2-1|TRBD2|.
CASSSTLAGGWFF
TGTGCCAGCAGCTCAACACTAGCGGGAGGTTGGTTCTTC
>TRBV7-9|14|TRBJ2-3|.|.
CAVRGPGETDTQYF
TGTGCCGTCCGAGGCCCAGGGGAGACAGATACGCAGTATTTT
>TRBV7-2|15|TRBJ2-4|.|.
CASSLSGVAKNIQYF
TGTGCCAGCAGCTTATCAGGGGTTGCCAAAAACATTCAGTACTTC
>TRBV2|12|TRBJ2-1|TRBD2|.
CASEERGGEQFF
TGTGCCAGCGAAGAGCGCGGGGGGGAGCAGTTCTTC
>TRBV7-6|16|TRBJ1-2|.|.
CASSPIGQGGSDGYTF
TGTGCCAGCAGCCCTATCGGGCAGGGAGGCTCGGATGGCTACACCTTC
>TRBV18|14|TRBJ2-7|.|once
CASSSSVSSYEQYF
TGTGCCAGCTCATCTTCGGTGAGCTCCTACGAGCAGTACTTC
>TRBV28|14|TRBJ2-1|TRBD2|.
CASLTSGLSNEQFF
TGTGCCAGCTTGACTAGCGGACTGTCCAATGAGCAGTTCTTC
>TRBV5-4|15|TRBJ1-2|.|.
CASSPKDRANYGYTF
TGTGCCAGCAGCCCCAAAGACAGAGCTAACTATGGCTACACCTTC
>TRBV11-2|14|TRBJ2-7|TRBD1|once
CASSRDRDTYEQYF
TGTGCCAGCAGCCGGGACAGGGATACCTACGAGCAGTACTTC
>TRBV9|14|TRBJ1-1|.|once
CASTVIRGNTEAFF
TGTGCCAGCACCGTAATTAGGGGAAACACTGAAGCTTTCTTT
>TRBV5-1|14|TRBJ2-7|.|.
CASNSEFSHYEQYF
TGCGCCAGCAACTCAGAGTTTTCTCACTACGAGCAGTACTTC
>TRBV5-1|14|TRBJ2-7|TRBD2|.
CASSPGLAVYEQYF
TGCGCCAGCAGCCCCGGGCTAGCGGTCTACGAGCAGTACTTC
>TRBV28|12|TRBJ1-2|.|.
CASSLAGYGYTF
TGTGCCAGCAGCCTGGCCGGCTATGGCTACACCTTC
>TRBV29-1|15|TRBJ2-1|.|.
CSVEERRAFGAEQFF
TGCAGCGTTGAAGAGCGTCGGGCCTTCGGGGCGGAGCAGTTCTTC
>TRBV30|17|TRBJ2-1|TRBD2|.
CALTTPRGGASYNEQFF
TGTGCCTTAACTACTCCGCGGGGGGGAGCCTCCTACAATGAGCAGTTCTTC
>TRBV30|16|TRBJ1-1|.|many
CAWSVMRGSLNTEAFF
TGTGCCTGGAGTGTAATGAGAGGGTCCTTGAACACTGAAGCTTTCTTT
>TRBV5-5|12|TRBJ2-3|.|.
CASSLDANTQYF
TGTGCCAGCAGCTTAGATGCAAATACGCAGTATTTT
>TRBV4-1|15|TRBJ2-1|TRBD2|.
CASSQTSGRSNEQFF
TGCGCCAGCAGCCAGACTAGCGGGAGAAGTAATGAGCAGTTCTTC
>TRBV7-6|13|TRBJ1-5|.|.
CASSLAGDQPQHF
TGTGCCAGCAGCTTAGCTGGGGATCAGCCCCAGCATTTT
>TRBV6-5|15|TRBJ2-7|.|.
CASSGPRSGAGEQYF
TGTGCCAGCAGTGGCCCGAGATCGGGGGCAGGGGAGCAGTACTTC